The source of this T cell receptor (beta chain) is a study of cytomegalovirus exposure and HLA in healthy donors. PCR employed 60 Vbeta and 13 Jbeta primers. The assay was immunoSEQ multiplex PCR, and TCRdb's table has in-frame clones only and misses some. This sample has over 75,000 clones, with over 8% found just once. The CDR3 sequence is 13 residues long. Trimming stripped 5 bases from V and 8 bases from J, with 13 bases between. Germline V gene data show CDR1 as SEHNR and CDR2 as FQNEAQ (reference sequence). J is TRBJ1-3 and V is TRBV7-9, with a possible D match to TRBD1 (6 bases). The sequence derives from a man aged 45 to 65 in good health and CMV-seropositive. Sequenced material: PBMCs. The CDR3 DNA follows: TGTGCCAGCAGCCTATGGGACAAGTACACCATATATTTT. Translating gives CASSLWDKYTIYF.